This record looks at one T cell receptor beta chain sequence and its context. Its specificity is unknown. Using immunoSEQ multiplex PCR, the repertoire was profiled, and TCRdb retains in-frame clones only, with some absent. The sample comprises 86,000 or so clones, roughly 87% of which are singletons, and about 2.2% rests with the top ten. This record belongs to a study of T cell responses to AZD1222 COVID-19 vaccine. Background on the study: Both about-4-week and about-12-week second-dose recipients were combined. Overall study results and limits: Clonal diversity may have been underestimated, and the donors were mostly white British, with more females than males. Reportedly, nearly half the spike-specific TCRs target unmutated variant regions. Researchers took repertoire samples only after the peak T cell response had come.

This CDR3 has 13 residues. Germline loops: CDR1 ENHRY, CDR2 SYGVKD. V shed 6 bases, J shed 6 bases, and the junction held 4 bases outside the gene matches. V is TRBV10-3 and J is TRBJ1-5; 8 bases are a match to TRBD1. Sample: peripheral blood, taken on day 0 of AZD1222 vaccination. The TCR comes from an adult in good health. Written as DNA, the CDR3 is TGTGCCATCAGAGGGACAGGTAGTCAGCCCCAGCATTTT. Its protein is CAIRGTGSQPQHF.